Following are 26 T cell receptor beta chains from one sample sequenced in a study of blood T cell repertoires in COVID-19 (TCRdb year 2020). Library preparation employed the immunoSEQ multiplex PCR assay. TCRdb stores this immuneACCESS table with in-frame sequences only. Part of the clones is absent; in the studies checked, under half of the shortfall reflects unresolved V genes, and no reason is known for the rest. Across this sample there are 330,000 or so clones, with roughly 87% seen only once. The ten largest clones capture around 8.9% of the sample. Sequencing input: peripheral blood. The receptor source for this set is a man aged 25 to 40 with COVID-19, enrolled during active disease.

The V call is TRBV27, the J call TRBJ1-1, with 9 nucleotides matching TRBD1. The ends lost 0 bases at V and 4 bases at J; junction bases unmatched: 6. The CDR3 spans 16 residues. Germline V gene lookup returns CDR1 MNHEY and CDR2 SMNVEV (reference sequence). The CDR3: CASSLSSTGGLTEAFF. CDR3 bases: TGTGCCAGCAGTTTATCCAGTACAGGGGGCCTCACTGAAGCTTTCTTT.

This clone was counted a single time. The chain joins TRBV18 to TRBJ1-2; 9 positions agree with TRBD1. Germline V gene data show CDR1 as KGHSH and CDR2 as LQKENI. This CDR3 region has 14 residues. The V segment lost 6 bases and the J segment 4 bases; nucleotides outside the gene matches: 6. CDR3 amino acids: CASSEDRGIYGYTF. The CDR3 DNA sequence: TGTGCCAGCTCCGAGGACAGGGGCATCTATGGCTACACCTTC.

The DNA for the CDR3 is TGTGCCAGCAGCCCGAGGACAGGTTCTACTACTTACGAGCAGTACTTC. It yields the protein CASSPRTGSTTYEQYF. This chain connects TRBV5-4 to TRBJ2-7; 7 bases are shared with TRBD1. The CDR3 extends over 16 amino acids. Germline CDR1 reads SGHNT; CDR2 reads YYREEE (reference sequence). Losses at the gene ends were 4 bases for V and 4 bases for J; bases not matched to a gene: 14.

V gene TRBV9 combines with J gene TRBJ2-7; D is possibly TRBD1 (5 bases). V was cut by 0 bases and J by 3 bases, with 13 bases left in between. Germline loops: CDR1 SGDLS, CDR2 YYNGEE. This CDR3 has 15 residues. The CDR3 DNA reads as TGTGCCAGCAGCGTAGGGCCTGACAGAGTCTACGAGCAGTACTTC. Translating it yields CASSVGPDRVYEQYF. Full variable domain (remainder filled in from reference TRBV9 and TRBJ2-7): DSGVTQTPKHLITATGQRVTLRCSPRSGDLSVYWYQQSLDQGLQFLIQYYNGEERAKGNILERFSAQQFPDLHSELNLSSLELGDSALYFCASSVGPDRVYEQYFGPGTRLTVT.

The chain is built from TRBV30 and TRBJ2-7; TRBD2 is a possible D gene (5 bases). The J call may be wrong; the DNA end is better matched by TRBJ2-1. In germline, CDR1 is GTSNPN, CDR2 SVGIG (reference sequence). The CDR3 sequence is 13 residues long. CDR3 coding DNA: TGTGCCAGAAACCGGGAAAGCTACAATGAGCAGTTCTTC. Amino acids: CARNRESYNEQFF.

The chain couples TRBV7-6 to TRBJ1-5; TRBD1 might be the D (5 bases). Trimming left V 1 base short and J 4 bases short, with 20 bases between. The CDR3 spans 18 residues. Germline loops: CDR1 SGHVS, CDR2 FNYEAQ. Here the CDR3 DNA reads TGTGCCAGCAGCTTAGGTGTTATAAAGGGGCGAATGAATCAGCCCCAGCATTTT. Translated, it gives CASSLGVIKGRMNQPQHF.

The rearrangement joins TRBV15 to TRBJ1-4; 7 bases map to TRBD1. The CDR3 covers 16 residues. In germline, CDR1 is LNHNV, CDR2 YYDKDF (reference sequence). Trimming took 6 bases from V and 5 from J; bases not matched to a gene: 12. CDR3 in DNA: TGTGCCACCAGGAGACGCCGGGACAGACTAAATGAAAAACTGTTTTTT. Amino acids: CATRRRRDRLNEKLFF.

The chain combines TRBV4-1 with TRBJ2-7, with D maybe TRBD2 (5 bases). Germline lookup yields CDR1 MGHRA and CDR2 YSYEKL. V was cut by 4 bases and J by 2 bases, with 12 bases left in between. The CDR3 covers 14 residues. The CDR3: CASSRSLAPYEQYF. The CDR3 coding sequence is TGCGCCAGCAGCCGATCCCTAGCTCCCTACGAGCAGTACTTC.

The chain couples TRBV9 to TRBJ2-1; TRBD2 aligns across 12 bases. The CDR3 has 19 amino acids. With V trimmed by 3 bases and J by 0 bases, 10 bases remained unmatched. Germline assignment: CDR1 SGDLS and CDR2 YYNGEE. CDR3 amino acids: CASSATSGGIVSSYNEQFF. The CDR3 DNA reads as TGTGCCAGCAGCGCTACTAGCGGGGGGATCGTGAGCTCCTACAATGAGCAGTTCTTC.

This clone appeared a few times. The chain links TRBV6-5 to TRBJ2-1, with D perhaps TRBD2 (5 bases). CDR1 and CDR2 (germline): MNHEY, SVGAGI. CDR3 length: 15 residues. Trimming took off 6 bases at V and 4 bases at J, with 16 bases between the two ends. The CDR3 coding sequence is TGTGCCAGCAGGCCCGACTTGACTAATTACAATGAGCAGTTCTTC. Translating gives CASRPDLTNYNEQFF.

CDR3 nucleotides: TGTGCCAGCAGCTCGGACCAGGGAGGTGGCTACACCTTC. Translated, it gives CASSSDQGGGYTF. The chain uses TRBV13 and TRBJ1-2; tentative D call: TRBD1 (5 bases). V lost 4 bases and J 7 bases, leaving 13 bases between the germline ends. This CDR3 is built from 13 residues. The V gene's germline CDR1 is PRHDT and CDR2 FYEKMQ (reference sequence).

This clone was counted once. V and J are TRBV5-6 and TRBJ1-6; D may be TRBD1 (5 bases). Germline lookup yields CDR1 SGHDT and CDR2 YYEEEE. The CDR3 is 14 amino acids. The V and J ends lost 1 base and 8 bases respectively, with 10 bases between them. The chain's CDR3 is CASSLRGPDSPLHF. The CDR3 bases are TGTGCCAGCAGCTTGAGGGGTCCGGATTCACCCCTCCACTTT.

The table lists this clone with a few counts. V and J are TRBV5-4 and TRBJ1-4, with D possibly matching TRBD1 (5 bases). V gave up 1 base and J gave up 7 bases, with 8 bases separating them. This CDR3 comprises 13 residues. In germline, CDR1 is SGHNT, CDR2 YYREEE (reference sequence). The CDR3 sequence is CASSLRGSEKLFF. CDR3 DNA sequence: TGTGCCAGCAGCTTGAGGGGAAGTGAAAAACTGTTTTTT.

J is TRBJ2-7 and V is TRBV11-3; 7 positions agree with TRBD2. The germline V gene has CDR1 SGHNT and CDR2 YENEEA. The CDR3 is 14 residues long. V dropped 2 bases and J dropped 2; count of bases not matched to a gene: 3. The CDR3 loop is CASSLFAGAYEQYF. The CDR3 DNA reads TGTGCCAGCAGCTTATTTGCGGGAGCCTACGAGCAGTACTTC.

This chain joins TRBV28 and TRBJ1-4, with D possibly being TRBD1 (5 bases). The length of the CDR3 is 16 residues. Trimming stripped 6 bases from V and 0 bases from J, with 14 bases between. Germline V gene lookup returns CDR1 MDHEN and CDR2 SYDVKM. Here the CDR3 reads CASSPGGAATNEKLFF. CDR3 nucleotide sequence: TGTGCCAGCAGCCCGGGTGGGGCTGCAACTAATGAAAAACTGTTTTTT.

This clone occurred a few times. The rearrangement links TRBV10-3 to TRBJ2-7, with 10 bases identical to TRBD1. This CDR3 has 16 amino acids. After removal of 0 bases from V and 1 base from J, the junction contained 3 bases not matched to a gene. Germline V gene lookup returns CDR1 ENHRY and CDR2 SYGVKD. This CDR3 reads CAISESGTGVSYEQYF. For the CDR3, the DNA is TGTGCCATCAGTGAGTCAGGGACAGGGGTTTCCTACGAGCAGTACTTC.

This clone appeared once. The chain employs TRBV11-2 and TRBJ2-5; a weak D match, TRBD1 (5 bases). Trimming removed 3 bases from V and 4 bases from J, with 15 bases in between. Per germline, CDR1 SGHAT and CDR2 FQNNGV. This CDR3 has 15 residues. The CDR3 DNA sequence: TGTGCCAGCAGCTTGTCACAGGCACTGCCAGAGACCCAGTACTTC. Its protein product is CASSLSQALPETQYF.

The gene calls are TRBV27 and TRBJ2-1, with 9 bases that match TRBD1. CDR1 MNHEY and CDR2 SMNVEV come from the germline V gene (reference sequence). CDR3 length equals 13 residues. Trimming removed 3 bases from V and 12 bases from J; junction bases left unmatched: 6. CDR3 in DNA: TGTGCCAGCAGTTTGGGACAGGGAGTCCCGCAGTTCTTC. It translates to CASSLGQGVPQFF.

This clone was counted only a few times. The rearrangement links TRBV20-1 to TRBJ1-5; 8 bases map to TRBD1. Germline V gene sequence: CDR1 DFQATT, CDR2 SNEGSKA (reference sequence). Trimming took 3 bases from V and 6 from J; bases not matched to a gene: 7. The length of the CDR3 is 14 residues. The CDR3 spells CSASWQGAGQPQHF. CDR3 nucleotides: TGCAGTGCTAGTTGGCAGGGGGCGGGTCAGCCCCAGCATTTT.

This rearrangement joins TRBV5-1 to TRBJ2-2; TRBD2 might be the D (6 bases). CDR3 length equals 17 residues. Trimming shortened V by 3 bases and J by 2 bases, and 17 bases separated the two germline ends. Per germline, CDR1 SGHRS and CDR2 YFSETQ. CDR3 bases: TGCGCCAGCAGCTCCCGGACTACCCGACGCAACACCGGGGAGCTGTTTTTT. Translating it yields CASSSRTTRRNTGELFF.

The sample holds a few counts of this clone. The gene calls are TRBV5-1 and TRBJ2-7; 7 bases map to TRBD1. V shed 3 bases and J 2 bases; nucleotides not matched to a gene: 5. Per germline, CDR1 SGHRS and CDR2 YFSETQ. The CDR3 runs to 14 residues. The DNA for the CDR3 is TGCGCCAGCAGCTATTCCGGGACAGCCTACGAGCAGTACTTC. Translation gives CASSYSGTAYEQYF.

This chain joins TRBV7-9 and TRBJ1-1; D might be TRBD1 (6 bases). Trimming pared 5 bases from V and 5 bases from J, leaving 9 bases between. CDR1 and CDR2 (germline): SEHNR, FQNEAQ (reference sequence). The CDR3 is 12 residues long. Here the CDR3 DNA reads TGTGCCAGCAGCAGAGGGGGTACTGAAGCTTTCTTT. Amino acids: CASSRGGTEAFF.

The chain employs TRBV30 and TRBJ1-2; 10 nucleotides line up with TRBD1. Germline CDR1 GTSNPN, CDR2 SVGIG (reference sequence). The CDR3 sequence is 15 residues long. V was clipped by 5 bases and J by 6 bases; unmatched bases: 12. CDR3 sequence: CAWADLGQGMDGYTF. CDR3 bases: TGTGCCTGGGCTGACCTGGGACAGGGGATGGATGGCTACACCTTC.

The chain is built from TRBV10-2 and TRBJ2-1; TRBD2 agrees at 8 bases. With V trimmed by 5 bases and J by 3 bases, 3 bases remained unmatched. Germline V gives CDR1 WSHSY, CDR2 SAAADI. The CDR3 loop spans 14 amino acids. The CDR3 region has the DNA TGCGCCAGCAGTATTAGCGGGGTCTACAATGAGCAGTTCTTC. Its translation: CASSISGVYNEQFF.

This clone was seen only once. The chain recombines TRBV7-3 with TRBJ1-2; a possible D gene is TRBD1 (5 bases). Germline V gives CDR1 SGHTA, CDR2 FQGTGA. The CDR3 is 12 amino acids. The ends were cut back, 5 bases at V and 4 bases at J, with 8 bases in the middle. The CDR3 sequence is CASSRTFYGYTF. Written as DNA, the CDR3 is TGTGCCAGCAGCCGGACATTCTATGGCTACACCTTC.

The J gene is TRBJ2-1, the V gene TRBV6-2 or TRBV6-3, with TRBD2 matching 10 bases. The CDR3 contains 19 residues. CDR1 is MNHEY and CDR2 is SVGEGT in the germline V gene. V dropped 4 bases and J dropped 5; count of bases not matched to a gene: 17. CDR3 region: CASSFQLTLAGAPDNEQFF. The DNA for the CDR3 is TGTGCCAGCAGTTTCCAACTGACGCTAGCGGGAGCCCCGGACAATGAGCAGTTCTTC.